The 28 T cell receptor beta chains below all came from one sample that was sequenced in a study of T cells in Graves' hyperthyroidism and ophthalmopathy. Amplified TCR beta CDR3 regions came from RNA transcripts. The HTBI primer set drove a first-round RT-PCR of the TCR CDR3. TCRdb ran MiXCR on the multiplex PCR reads and lists one entry per CDR3 protein. Here the sample spans roughly 500,000 distinct CDR3 sequences, roughly a quarter being singletons. Sequencing input: blood. The receptor source for this set is a woman under 40 with Graves' ophthalmopathy.

The chain combines TRBV29-1 with TRBJ2-5, with 7 bases matching TRBD1. The ends lost 7 bases at V and 2 bases at J; junction bases unmatched: 4. Per germline, CDR1 SQVTM and CDR2 ANQGSEA. This CDR3 is built from 12 residues. This CDR3 is CSGHRGQETQYF. CDR3 nucleotide sequence: TGCAGCGGCCACAGGGGACAAGAGACCCAGTACTTC.

There are many counts of this clonotype. The chain recombines TRBV4-2 with TRBJ1-2, with 7 nucleotides matching TRBD1. Trimming took 3 bases from V and 4 from J; bases not matched to a gene: 5. Germline assignment: CDR1 LGHNA and CDR2 YNFKEQ. The CDR3 has 14 amino acids. CDR3 protein: CASSQGDRFYGYTF. The CDR3 region has the DNA TGTGCCAGCAGCCAGGGGGACAGATTCTATGGCTACACCTTC.

Many counts were recorded for this clonotype. The chain links TRBV2 to TRBJ1-5; D is possibly TRBD1 (6 bases). The CDR3 consists of 13 residues. The V end lost 11 bases, the J end lost 6 bases, and 17 bases lay between the germline ends. Germline assignment: CDR1 SNHLY and CDR2 FYNNEI. The DNA for the CDR3 is TGTGCCGGTTCTCTACAGGGAAGTCAGCCCCAGCATTTT. It translates to CAGSLQGSQPQHF.

This clonotype was counted many times. The CDR3 sequence is CASSPRTRNQPQHF. The CDR3 DNA reads as TGTGCCAGCAGCCCCCGGACCCGCAATCAGCCCCAGCATTTT. The genes are TRBV7-8 and TRBJ1-5; D gene ambiguous. Germline V gene sequence: CDR1 SGHVS, CDR2 FQNEAQ. V was clipped by 5 bases and J by 2 bases, with 10 bases between them. CDR3 length: 14 amino acids.

This clonotype was observed at least ten times. The chain recombines TRBV6-2 or TRBV6-3 with TRBJ1-2; the match to TRBD1 covers 7 bases. Germline V gene lookup returns CDR1 MNHEY and CDR2 SVGEGT. The CDR3 totals 15 residues. After removal of 2 bases from V and 4 bases from J, the junction contained 7 bases not matched to a gene. The CDR3 region has the DNA TGTGCCAGCAGTTACCTCACAGGGACAGCCTATGGCTACACCTTC. This translates into CASSYLTGTAYGYTF.

In its sample, this clonotype was seen many times. J is TRBJ2-7 and V is TRBV5-1; tentative D call: TRBD2 (8 bases). This CDR3 has 14 amino acids. V lost 4 bases and J 3 bases, leaving 14 bases between the germline ends. Germline V lookup: CDR1 SGHRS, CDR2 YFSETQ. The CDR3 bases are TGCGCCAGCAGCCCGGGAGGGGGCTACTACGAGCAGTACTTC. This translates into CASSPGGGYYEQYF.

This clonotype was picked up many times. The chain recombines TRBV7-2 with TRBJ2-2, with a possible D match to TRBD2 (7 bases). Germline CDR1 and CDR2: SGHTA and FQGNSA. V lost 5 bases, J lost 7 bases, and 17 bases lay in between. This CDR3 region has 15 residues. CDR3 residues: CASSARWGGSGELFF. As DNA, the CDR3 is TGTGCCAGCAGCGCTCGGTGGGGGGGCAGCGGGGAGCTGTTTTTT. The whole variable domain, remainder taken from reference TRBV7-2 and TRBJ2-2, is GAGVSQSPSNKVTEKGKDVELRCDPISGHTALYWYRQSLGQGLEFLIYFQGNSAPDKSGLPSDRFSAERTGGSVSTLTIQRTQQEDSAVYLCASSARWGGSGELFFGEGSRLTVL.

This clonotype has at least ten counts. DNA of the CDR3: TGCGCCAGCAGCCAATTTGGCACCTCCTACGAGCAGTACTTC. Its protein is CASSQFGTSYEQYF. The chain combines TRBV4-1 with TRBJ2-7; D is undetermined. The CDR3 spans 14 residues. The V gene lost 2 bases and the J gene lost 0 bases, with 8 bases spanning the gap. CDR1 is MGHRA and CDR2 is YSYEKL in the germline V gene.

This clonotype was seen only a few times. The genes are TRBV14 and TRBJ1-3; D uncertain. Germline V CDR1 and CDR2: SGHDN, FVKESK. Trimming left V 0 bases short and J 1 base short, with 13 bases between. This CDR3 comprises 17 residues. CDR3 residues: CASSQDLGRLSGNTIYF. CDR3 bases: TGTGCCAGCAGCCAAGACTTAGGTCGCCTGTCTGGAAACACCATATATTTT. Supplemented by reference TRBV14 and TRBJ1-3, the full variable domain reads EAGVTQFPSHSVIEKGQTVTLRCDPISGHDNLYWYRRVMGKEIKFLLHFVKESKQDESGMPNNRFLAERTGGTYSTLKVQPAELEDSGVYFCASSQDLGRLSGNTIYFGEGSWLTVV.

This clonotype was observed at least ten times. The V and J genes are TRBV11-3 and TRBJ2-7; D might be TRBD1 or TRBD2, each matching 5 bases. Germline V gene data show CDR1 as SGHNT and CDR2 as YENEEA. The CDR3 loop spans 15 amino acids. V was clipped by 5 bases and J by 2 bases, with 16 bases between them. The CDR3 loop reads CASSHGRDDTYEQYF. CDR3 bases: TGTGCCAGCAGCCACGGACGGGACGATACCTACGAGCAGTACTTC.

This clonotype was recorded at least ten times. The CDR3 reads CASSYSTRNQPQHF. Written as DNA, the CDR3 is TGTGCCAGCAGTTATTCGACCAGAAATCAGCCCCAGCATTTT. The chain recombines TRBV6-2 or TRBV6-3 with TRBJ1-5, with D unresolved. The CDR3 is made up of 14 amino acids. Trimming shortened V by 3 bases and J by 4 bases, and 10 bases separated the two germline ends. The germline CDR1 and CDR2 sequences are MNHEY and SVGEGT.

There are a few counts of this clonotype. The V and J genes are TRBV5-1 and TRBJ2-5; 13 positions agree with TRBD2. The better agreement between TRBJ2-4 and the DNA end casts doubt on the J call. This CDR3 is 14 amino acids long. Looked up from germline, CDR1 is SGHRS and CDR2 is YFSETQ. The CDR3 sequence: CASQNWTSGGIQYF. CDR3 in DNA: TGCGCCAGCCAAAATTGGACTAGCGGGGGCATTCAGTACTTC.

This clonotype was counted at least ten times. V usage is TRBV5-1 and J usage is TRBJ1-1; the match to TRBD1 covers 7 bases. The CDR3 loop spans 15 amino acids. V lost 4 bases to trimming and J lost 7 bases; unmatched junction nucleotides: 13. The germline V gene encodes CDR1 SGHRS and CDR2 YFSETQ. The CDR3: CASSRKHEGQHEAFF. The CDR3 DNA sequence: TGCGCCAGCAGCCGAAAACACGAGGGACAGCATGAAGCTTTCTTT.

This clonotype was seen ten or more times. This sequence joins TRBV12-3 or TRBV12-4 and TRBJ2-5; maybe TRBD1 (6 bases). The CDR3 is 14 amino acids. Between the trimmed V and J ends, which lost 6 bases and 3 bases, there was a span of 14 bases. CDR3 nucleotides: TGTGCCAGCAGAGACATACAGGGCGAAGAGACCCAGTACTTC. This encodes CASRDIQGEETQYF.

Many counts were recorded for this clonotype. The rearrangement joins TRBV11-2 to TRBJ2-5; D is undetermined. The CDR3 has 13 residues. V was trimmed by 0 bases and J by 1 base, leaving 3 bases between them. Per the germline V gene, CDR1 is SGHAT and CDR2 is FQNNGV. This CDR3 is CASSLDPQETQYF. The CDR3 coding sequence is TGTGCCAGCAGCTTAGATCCCCAAGAGACCCAGTACTTC.

This clonotype was observed a few times. The chain uses TRBV2 and TRBJ2-7, with D hard to call. Trimming shortened V by 6 bases and J by 0 bases, and 15 bases separated the two germline ends. The CDR3 is made up of 15 amino acids. Germline V CDR1 and CDR2: SNHLY, FYNNEI. CDR3 sequence: CASRVSGLSSYEQYF. The CDR3 nucleotides read TGTGCCAGCAGGGTCTCTGGATTGAGCTCCTACGAGCAGTACTTC.

The chain uses TRBV19 and TRBJ2-2; 9 bases match TRBD1. V was pared by 5 bases and J by 3 bases, with 7 bases of the junction left unmatched. The CDR3 consists of 16 residues. Germline V gene data show CDR1 as LNHDA and CDR2 as SQIVND (reference sequence). The CDR3 DNA reads as TGTGCCAGTAGTTCGCGAGACAGGGGGTACACCGGGGAGCTGTTTTTT. Encoded protein: CASSSRDRGYTGELFF.

This clonotype was seen only a few times. The rearrangement joins TRBV6-1 to TRBJ1-5; the D is unclear. In germline, CDR1 is MNHNS, CDR2 SASEGT. The V end lost 6 bases, the J end lost 3 bases, and 9 bases lay between the germline ends. This CDR3 has 13 amino acids. The CDR3 sequence: CASRRDFNQPQHF. DNA for the CDR3: TGTGCCAGCAGACGGGATTTCAATCAGCCCCAGCATTTT.

This clonotype was recorded at least ten times. V is TRBV15 and J is TRBJ2-2; no clear D. V was pared by 5 bases and J by 5 bases, with 9 bases between. The CDR3 has 13 amino acids. Germline CDR1 is LNHNV and CDR2 is YYDKDF (reference sequence). In nucleotides, the CDR3 is TGTGCCACCAGCGATACTACAACCGGGGAGCTGTTTTTT. It translates to CATSDTTTGELFF.

In this sample, this clonotype turned up many times. The chain links TRBV7-2 to TRBJ2-7; D gene uncertain. Germline V CDR1 and CDR2: SGHTA, FQGNSA. Trimming cost V 1 base and J 4 bases, with 11 bases left between them. The CDR3 loop spans 14 amino acids. CDR3 nucleotide sequence: TGTGCCAGCAGCTTAGTGTACAGTTTGTACGAGCAGTACTTC. Its translation: CASSLVYSLYEQYF.

About this clonotype: A clone one base away is much larger, so this may be a read error. Here the CDR3 DNA reads TGTGTCGCGGAGGAGGGGGGGCCCGGAGAGACCCAGTACTTC. Encoded protein: CVAEEGGPGETQYF. This chain connects TRBV28 to TRBJ2-5; tentative D call: TRBD2 (7 bases). CDR3 length: 14 amino acids. Germline V gene lookup returns CDR1 MDHEN and CDR2 SYDVKM.

This clonotype was counted many times. The CDR3 DNA follows: TGTGCCAGCAGCCCCTCGGGACAGTCCTACGAGCAGTACTTC. It yields the protein CASSPSGQSYEQYF. This chain connects TRBV9 to TRBJ2-7; TRBD1 aligns across 7 bases. V was clipped by 4 bases and J by 1 base; unmatched bases: 5. Germline CDR1 SGDLS, CDR2 YYNGEE. The length of the CDR3 is 14 residues.

There are many counts of this clonotype. The chain couples TRBV2 to TRBJ1-1, with D perhaps matching TRBD1 (5 bases). There are 13 residues in the CDR3. Trimming removed 4 bases from V and 3 bases from J, with 9 bases in between. Germline V lookup: CDR1 SNHLY, CDR2 FYNNEI. The CDR3: CASSAGWDTEAFF. In nucleotides, the CDR3 is TGTGCCAGCAGTGCAGGGTGGGACACTGAAGCTTTCTTT.

The V gene is TRBV11-1, the J gene TRBJ2-7; D assignment may be TRBD1 or TRBD2 (5 bases each). Trimming cost V 2 bases and J 6 bases, with 17 bases left between them. This CDR3 is 15 amino acids long. Germline V gene data show CDR1 as SGHAT and CDR2 as FQDESV (reference sequence). The CDR3 reads CASSLSQGAEREQYF. The CDR3 DNA is TGTGCCAGCAGCTTATCGCAGGGAGCGGAACGCGAGCAGTACTTC.

There are many counts of this clonotype. The chain carries TRBV7-3 and TRBJ2-2; D perhaps matches TRBD2 (6 bases). This CDR3 has 16 residues. V lost 2 bases to trimming and J lost 5 bases, with 15 bases between them. From germline, CDR1 is SGHTA and CDR2 FQGTGA. CDR3 coding DNA: TGTGCCAGCAGCTTAGAGGTGGGAGGTTCGACCGGGGAGCTGTTTTTT. It yields the protein CASSLEVGGSTGELFF.

There are many counts of this clonotype. The rearrangement uses TRBV20-1 and TRBJ2-5; D gene unclear. This CDR3 spans 12 amino acids. V was clipped by 6 bases and J by 1 base, with 9 bases between them. Looked up from germline, CDR1 is DFQATT and CDR2 is SNEGSKA (reference sequence). The CDR3 DNA reads TGCAGTGCAAACAGTTTCCAAGAGACCCAGTACTTC. It is translated as CSANSFQETQYF.

Ten or more counts support this clonotype. The CDR3 loop is CATREETRNTGELFF. CDR3 coding DNA: TGTGCCACAAGGGAGGAGACAAGAAACACCGGGGAGCTGTTTTTT. The J gene is TRBJ2-2, the V gene TRBV19; D possibly corresponds to TRBD2 (6 bases). Between the trimmed V and J ends, which lost 10 bases and 2 bases, there was a span of 17 bases. This CDR3 region has 15 residues. Germline V gene sequence: CDR1 LNHDA, CDR2 SQIVND (reference sequence).

The rearrangement uses TRBV29-1 and TRBJ1-2; TRBD1 is a possible D gene (5 bases). Trimming left V 2 bases short and J 6 bases short, with 28 bases between. The CDR3 is 18 amino acids. Germline values: CDR1 SQVTM, CDR2 ANQGSEA. CDR3 sequence (DNA): TGCAGCGTTGAATCACACACTCCCGACCATAAAGGGGCAGATGGCTACACCTTC. Its protein product is CSVESHTPDHKGADGYTF.